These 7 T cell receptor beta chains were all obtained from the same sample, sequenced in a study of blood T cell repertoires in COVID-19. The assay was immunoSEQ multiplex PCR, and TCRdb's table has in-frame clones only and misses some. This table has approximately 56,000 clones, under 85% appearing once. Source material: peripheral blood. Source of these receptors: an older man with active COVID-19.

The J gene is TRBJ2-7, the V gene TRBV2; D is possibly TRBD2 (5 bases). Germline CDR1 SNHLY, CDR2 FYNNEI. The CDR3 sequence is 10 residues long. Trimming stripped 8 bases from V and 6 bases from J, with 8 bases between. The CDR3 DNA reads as TGTGCCAGCGATGGAGGCGAGCAGTACTTC. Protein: CASDGGEQYF.

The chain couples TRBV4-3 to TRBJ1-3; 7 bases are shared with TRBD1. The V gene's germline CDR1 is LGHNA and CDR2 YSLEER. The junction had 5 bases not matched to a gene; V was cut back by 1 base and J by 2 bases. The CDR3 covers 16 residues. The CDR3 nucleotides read TGCGCCAGCAGCCAAGGTTGGACAGGTGCTGGAAACACCATATATTTT. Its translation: CASSQGWTGAGNTIYF.

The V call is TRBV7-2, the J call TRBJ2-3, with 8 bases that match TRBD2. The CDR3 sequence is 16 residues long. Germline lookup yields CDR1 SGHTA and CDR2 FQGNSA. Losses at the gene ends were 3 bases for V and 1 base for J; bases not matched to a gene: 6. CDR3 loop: CASSFYRGGGTDTQYF. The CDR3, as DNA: TGTGCCAGCAGCTTCTACCGGGGGGGTGGCACAGATACGCAGTATTTT.

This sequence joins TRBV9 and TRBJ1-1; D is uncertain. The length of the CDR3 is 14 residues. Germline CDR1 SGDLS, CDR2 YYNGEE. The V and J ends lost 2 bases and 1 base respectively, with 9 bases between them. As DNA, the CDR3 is TGTGCCAGCAGCGTTAGCCAAAAGAACACTGAAGCTTTCTTT. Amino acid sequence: CASSVSQKNTEAFF.

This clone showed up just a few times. CDR3 loop: CASRLTGNTGELFF. The DNA of the CDR3 is TGTGCCAGCAGGCTGACAGGGAACACCGGGGAGCTGTTTTTT. The chain combines TRBV14 with TRBJ2-2, with D perhaps TRBD1 (6 bases). Trimming removed 6 bases at V and 1 base at J, with 9 bases between. The CDR3 sequence is 14 residues long. Germline V CDR1 and CDR2: SGHDN, FVKESK.

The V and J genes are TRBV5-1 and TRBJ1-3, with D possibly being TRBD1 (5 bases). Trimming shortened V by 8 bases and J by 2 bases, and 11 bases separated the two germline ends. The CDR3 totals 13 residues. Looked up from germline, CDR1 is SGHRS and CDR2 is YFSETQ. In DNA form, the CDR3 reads TGCGCCAGTCGGCAGGGAACTGGAAACACCATATATTTT. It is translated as CASRQGTGNTIYF.

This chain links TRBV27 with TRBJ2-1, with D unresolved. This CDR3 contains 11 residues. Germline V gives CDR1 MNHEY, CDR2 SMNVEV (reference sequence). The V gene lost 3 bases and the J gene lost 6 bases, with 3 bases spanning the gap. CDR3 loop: CASSFLNEQFF. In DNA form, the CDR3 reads TGTGCCAGCAGTTTTCTCAATGAGCAGTTCTTC.